Below are 20 T cell receptor beta chains sequenced from a single sample in a study of T cell clones after liver transplantation. Repertoires were generated with immunoSEQ multiplex PCR, while TCRdb's copy carries only in-frame clones and drops some. The data hold 40,000 to 65,000 clones, with approximately 88% observed a single time. The input for sequencing was CD4+ T cells from blood, taken before liver transplant. The receptors derive from a human donor who received a liver transplant.

CDR3 bases: TGTGCCATCGGATGGGACAGCAGAAACACCATATATTTT. Its translation: CAIGWDSRNTIYF. The V gene is TRBV10-3, the J gene TRBJ1-3, with TRBD1 identical over 7 bases. This CDR3 spans 13 amino acids. Germline-derived CDR1 and CDR2 are ENHRY and SYGVKD. V lost 8 bases and J lost 5; bases outside the gene matches: 6.

V gene TRBV9 combines with J gene TRBJ2-3; D possibly uses TRBD1 or TRBD2 (6 bases each). CDR3 length: 17 amino acids. The ends were cut back, 0 bases at V and 3 bases at J, with 17 bases in the middle. The germline gives CDR1 SGDLS, CDR2 YYNGEE. This chain's CDR3 is CASSVGWSGAITDTQYF. The CDR3 nucleotides are TGTGCCAGCAGCGTAGGTTGGTCGGGGGCCATAACAGATACGCAGTATTTT.

The chain links TRBV7-9 to TRBJ1-3, with D possibly matching TRBD1 (5 bases). From germline, CDR1 is SEHNR and CDR2 FQNEAQ (reference sequence). There are 14 residues in the CDR3. With 3 bases removed from V and 4 bases from J, the gap between germline ends came to 10 bases. The CDR3 spells CASSFGTDGNTIYF. CDR3 nucleotides: TGTGCCAGCAGCTTCGGGACCGACGGAAACACCATATATTTT.

The V call is TRBV29-1, the J call TRBJ1-2, with 7 bases that match TRBD1. The CDR3 contains 12 residues. The ends lost 6 bases at V and 5 bases at J; junction bases unmatched: 6. Germline lookup yields CDR1 SQVTM and CDR2 ANQGSEA. For the CDR3, the DNA is TGCAGCGTAAGAGGGGACAGTTATGGCTACACCTTC. Protein sequence: CSVRGDSYGYTF.

The chain is built from TRBV9 and TRBJ2-3; TRBD2 aligns across 9 bases. The ends lost 4 bases at V and 1 base at J; junction bases unmatched: 1. The CDR3 contains 14 residues. Germline V gene sequence: CDR1 SGDLS, CDR2 YYNGEE. CDR3 residues: CASSTSGRTDTQYF. The CDR3 nucleotides read TGTGCCAGCAGCACTAGCGGGCGCACAGATACGCAGTATTTT.

The chain combines TRBV4-2 with TRBJ2-3, with D possibly TRBD2 on 5 matching bases. Germline V gene data show CDR1 as LGHNA and CDR2 as YNFKEQ. V shed 3 bases and J shed 2 bases, with 12 bases lying between them. CDR3 length equals 15 residues. Here the CDR3 DNA reads TGTGCCAGCAGCCACGACTCCGGGGTCACAGATACGCAGTATTTT. It translates to CASSHDSGVTDTQYF.

This rearrangement joins TRBV4-2 to TRBJ2-1; the D gene is possibly TRBD2 (6 bases). Germline lookup yields CDR1 LGHNA and CDR2 YNFKEQ. Trimming stripped 0 bases from V and 12 bases from J, with 12 bases between. There are 13 residues in the CDR3. The CDR3: CASSQEEGLRQFF. DNA for the CDR3: TGTGCCAGCAGCCAAGAGGAGGGACTCCGGCAGTTCTTC.

This clone was seen just once. This chain uses TRBV11-2 with TRBJ2-5; possibly TRBD1 for D (6 bases). The CDR3 has 15 amino acids. Germline values: CDR1 SGHAT, CDR2 FQNNGV. V was trimmed by 5 bases and J by 5 bases, leaving 18 bases between them. The CDR3 DNA reads TGTGCCAGCAGCCAGGGACATGGGGGCTGGGAGACCCAGTACTTC. Translating gives CASSQGHGGWETQYF.

The chain recombines TRBV4-3 with TRBJ2-2; D is unclear. Germline CDR1 and CDR2: LGHNA and YSLEER. Trimming shortened V by 11 bases and J by 0 bases, and 13 bases separated the two germline ends. The CDR3 contains 14 residues. Here the CDR3 DNA reads TGCGCCTCTAGACTCCGCCCGAACACCGGGGAGCTGTTTTTT. It codes for CASRLRPNTGELFF.

The chain uses TRBV6-6 and TRBJ1-1; D call uncertain. Trimming stripped 5 bases from V and 0 bases from J, with 10 bases between. The CDR3 has 14 residues. CDR1 MNHNY and CDR2 SVGAGI come from the germline V gene (reference sequence). The CDR3 spells CASSTLLMNTEAFF. CDR3 in DNA: TGTGCCAGCAGTACATTGTTAATGAACACTGAAGCTTTCTTT.

This clone came up a few times. This rearrangement joins TRBV5-1 to TRBJ1-1; D unclear. The CDR3 extends over 9 amino acids. V was trimmed by 0 bases and J by 11 bases, leaving 2 bases between them. Germline-derived CDR1 and CDR2 are SGHRS and YFSETQ. This chain's CDR3 is CASSLDAFF. Written as DNA, the CDR3 is TGCGCCAGCAGCTTGGACGCTTTCTTT.

The V and J genes are TRBV7-3 and TRBJ2-1, with a possible D match to TRBD2 (5 bases). CDR3 length: 14 amino acids. In germline, CDR1 is SGHTA, CDR2 FQGTGA. V lost 1 base to trimming and J lost 6 bases, with 10 bases between them. The CDR3 DNA follows: TGTGCCAGCAGCTTAAGGGAGTCTGTCAATGAGCAGTTCTTC. This sequence encodes CASSLRESVNEQFF.

The chain employs TRBV6-4 and TRBJ1-2; maybe TRBD1 (5 bases). From germline, CDR1 is MRHNA and CDR2 SNTAGT. V was trimmed by 4 bases and J by 4 bases, leaving 10 bases between them. The CDR3 runs 13 residues. CDR3 sequence reads: CASSVERGYGYTF. CDR3 DNA: TGTGCCAGCAGTGTTGAAAGGGGCTATGGCTACACCTTC.

Comment on this clone: One end of the junction is discordant with germline, which a read error may explain. This CDR3 reads CASRLGSRQYF. The CDR3 region has the DNA TGTGCCAGCCGTTTGGGAAGCAGGCAGTACTTC. The V gene is TRBV28, the J gene TRBJ2-7; D is unclear. Germline V gene sequence: CDR1 MDHEN, CDR2 SYDVKM. The CDR3 is 11 amino acids.

The rearrangement joins TRBV28 to TRBJ2-1, with 7 bases aligning to TRBD2. Losses at the gene ends were 2 bases for V and 4 bases for J; bases not matched to a gene: 5. Germline loops: CDR1 MDHEN, CDR2 SYDVKM. There are 15 residues in the CDR3. CDR3 loop: CASSLGAGTYNEQFF. As DNA, the CDR3 is TGTGCCAGCAGTTTAGGAGCGGGGACGTACAATGAGCAGTTCTTC.

The chain recombines TRBV2 with TRBJ2-7, with D tentatively TRBD2 (6 bases). The germline V gene encodes CDR1 SNHLY and CDR2 FYNNEI. CDR3 length: 16 amino acids. The V end lost 6 bases, the J end lost 4 bases, and 22 bases lay between the germline ends. CDR3 protein: CASRATKAGNAYEQYF. The CDR3 DNA follows: TGTGCCAGCAGGGCGACTAAAGCGGGTAATGCTTACGAGCAGTACTTC.

The CDR3 reads CASSPGPGDTEAFF. CDR3 in DNA: TGTGCCAGCAGCCCCGGACCGGGAGACACTGAAGCTTTCTTT. The chain uses TRBV11-3 and TRBJ1-1; D unresolved. With 5 bases removed from V and 3 bases from J, the gap between germline ends came to 13 bases. The germline gives CDR1 SGHNT, CDR2 YENEEA. This CDR3 comprises 14 residues.

The V call is TRBV29-1, the J call TRBJ2-5, with a weak D call TRBD1 (5 bases). Trimming stripped 3 bases from V and 1 base from J, with 9 bases between. The CDR3 covers 13 residues. In germline, CDR1 is SQVTM, CDR2 ANQGSEA. The CDR3 region is CSVDTGFQETQYF. The CDR3, as DNA: TGCAGCGTTGATACAGGATTCCAAGAGACCCAGTACTTC.

The chain employs TRBV7-8 and TRBJ2-3; 9 positions match TRBD1. The trim removed 4 bases at V and 3 bases at J, leaving 17 bases unmatched. CDR3 length: 19 amino acids. CDR1 SGHVS and CDR2 FQNEAQ come from the germline V gene. The CDR3 loop reads CASSSPSNRDRESTDTQYF. CDR3 bases: TGTGCCAGCAGCTCCCCCAGTAACCGGGACAGGGAATCGACAGATACGCAGTATTTT.

The V and J genes are TRBV6-6 and TRBJ1-1; D possibly corresponds to TRBD1 (5 bases). V was clipped by 4 bases and J by 0 bases, with 15 bases between them. This CDR3 is built from 16 residues. Per germline, CDR1 MNHNY and CDR2 SVGAGI (reference sequence). DNA of the CDR3: TGTGCCAGCAGTTCGGGGCCGGGCCGGATGAACACTGAAGCTTTCTTT. It specifies CASSSGPGRMNTEAFF.